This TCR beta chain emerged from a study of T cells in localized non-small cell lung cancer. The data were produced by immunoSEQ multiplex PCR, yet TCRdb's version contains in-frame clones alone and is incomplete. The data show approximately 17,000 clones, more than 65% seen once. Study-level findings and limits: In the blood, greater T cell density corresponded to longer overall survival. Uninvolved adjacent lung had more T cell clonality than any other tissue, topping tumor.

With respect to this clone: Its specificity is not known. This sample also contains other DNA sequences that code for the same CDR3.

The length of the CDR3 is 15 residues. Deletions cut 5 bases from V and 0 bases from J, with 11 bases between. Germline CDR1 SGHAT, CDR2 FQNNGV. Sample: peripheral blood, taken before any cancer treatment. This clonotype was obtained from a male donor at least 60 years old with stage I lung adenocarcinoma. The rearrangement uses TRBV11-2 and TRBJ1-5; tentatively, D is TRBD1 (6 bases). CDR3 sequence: CASSQGQNSNQPQHF. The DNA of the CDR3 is TGTGCCAGCAGCCAAGGACAGAATAGCAATCAGCCCCAGCATTTT.